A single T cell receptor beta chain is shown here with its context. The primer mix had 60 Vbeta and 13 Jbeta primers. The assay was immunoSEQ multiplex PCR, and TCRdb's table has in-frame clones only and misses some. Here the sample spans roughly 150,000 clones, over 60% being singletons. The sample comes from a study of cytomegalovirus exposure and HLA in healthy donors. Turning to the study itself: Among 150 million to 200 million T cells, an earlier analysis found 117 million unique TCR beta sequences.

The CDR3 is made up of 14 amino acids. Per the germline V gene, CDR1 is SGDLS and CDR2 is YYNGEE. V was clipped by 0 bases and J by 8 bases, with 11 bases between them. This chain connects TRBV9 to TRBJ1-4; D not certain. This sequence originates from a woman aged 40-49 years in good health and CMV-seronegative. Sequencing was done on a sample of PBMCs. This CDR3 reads CASSVGSNPEKLFF. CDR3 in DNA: TGTGCCAGCAGCGTAGGCAGTAACCCCGAAAAACTGTTTTTT. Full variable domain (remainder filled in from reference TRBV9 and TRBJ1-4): DSGVTQTPKHLITATGQRVTLRCSPRSGDLSVYWYQQSLDQGLQFLIQYYNGEERAKGNILERFSAQQFPDLHSELNLSSLELGDSALYFCASSVGSNPEKLFFGSGTQLSVL.